Listed here are 19 T cell receptor beta chains from one sample, sequenced in a study of lymphopenia after photon versus proton radiotherapy. The table came from immunoSEQ multiplex PCR; TCRdb's copy has only in-frame clones and leaves some out. This sample yields some 27,000 clones, of which 80% to 90% are seen a single time; roughly 19% belongs to the top ten. The sequencing here drew on peripheral blood, taken from a patient treated with photon-based radiotherapy. All receptors derive from a man aged 50 to 59 with gastric cancer.

A note on this clone: The sample holds other DNA sequences that translate to the same CDR3. The CDR3 DNA reads TGTGCCAGTAGTATTCCGGGGGCCCGATATGGCTACACCTTC. It encodes CASSIPGARYGYTF. This chain joins TRBV19 and TRBJ1-2, with a tentative D call TRBD1 (6 bases). CDR3 length equals 14 residues. Between the trimmed V and J ends, which lost 3 bases and 5 bases, there was a span of 13 bases. Germline CDR1 reads LNHDA; CDR2 reads SQIVND (reference sequence).

The CDR3 loop reads CAIGATVKNSPLHF. CDR3 bases: TGTGCCATCGGAGCAACAGTGAAAAATTCACCCCTCCACTTT. The gene calls are TRBV10-3 and TRBJ1-6; D unresolved. The germline V gene has CDR1 ENHRY and CDR2 SYGVKD. Trimming pared 8 bases from V and 7 bases from J, leaving 15 bases between. CDR3 length equals 14 residues.

The rearrangement links TRBV7-8 to TRBJ1-1; TRBD1 matches 8 bases. The CDR3 is made up of 16 amino acids. CDR1 and CDR2 (germline): SGHVS, FQNEAQ. V was clipped by 1 base and J by 4 bases; unmatched bases: 8. Here the CDR3 DNA reads TGTGCCAGCAGCTTAGGGGGAGGACAGGGTGGCACTGAAGCTTTCTTT. It is translated as CASSLGGGQGGTEAFF.

The chain links TRBV5-8 to TRBJ1-5; D unresolved. The CDR3 length is 15 residues. Between the trimmed V and J ends, which lost 0 bases and 3 bases, there was a span of 10 bases. Germline loops: CDR1 SGHTS, CDR2 YDEGEE. The CDR3 loop reads CASSLGYAHNQPQHF. CDR3 sequence (DNA): TGTGCCAGCAGCTTGGGTTACGCGCACAATCAGCCCCAGCATTTT.

The rearrangement joins TRBV10-2 to TRBJ1-5; D possibly corresponds to TRBD1 (5 bases). V lost 7 bases and J lost 4, with 17 bases in between. Germline assignment: CDR1 WSHSY and CDR2 SAAADI. The CDR3 loop spans 15 amino acids. For the CDR3, the DNA is TGCGCCAGCAAGGCTGACGTGACAGCGAATCAGCCCCAGCATTTT. Its protein is CASKADVTANQPQHF.

The rearrangement links TRBV10-2 to TRBJ2-2; D gene ambiguous. Trimming stripped 5 bases from V and 6 bases from J, with 10 bases between. Germline V gene sequence: CDR1 WSHSY, CDR2 SAAADI. The CDR3 runs 13 residues. CDR3 in amino acids: CASSFQDPGELFF. CDR3 nucleotide sequence: TGCGCCAGCAGTTTCCAGGATCCCGGGGAGCTGTTTTTT.

The DNA of the CDR3 is TGCGCCAGCAGCCCGTCGGTCGGGGGGAACACCGGGGAGCTGTTTTTT. The encoded protein is CASSPSVGGNTGELFF. The gene calls are TRBV5-1 and TRBJ2-2; D might be TRBD2 (6 bases). The V and J ends lost 4 bases and 1 base respectively, with 14 bases between them. The CDR3 has 16 amino acids. Germline-derived CDR1 and CDR2 are SGHRS and YFSETQ. The complete variable domain, with remaining parts taken from reference TRBV5-1 and TRBJ2-2, reads KAGVTQTPRYLIKTRGQQVTLSCSPISGHRSVSWYQQTPGQGLQFLFEYFSETQRNKGNFPGRFSGRQFSNSRSEMNVSTLELGDSALYLCASSPSVGGNTGELFFGEGSRLTVL.

CDR3 bases: TGTGCCAGCAGTCTGAGCTCTGGGGCCAACGTCCTGACTTTC. The encoded protein is CASSLSSGANVLTF. The rearrangement links TRBV2 to TRBJ2-6; D gene ambiguous. Deletions cut 5 bases from V and 0 bases from J, with 5 bases between. Per the germline V gene, CDR1 is SNHLY and CDR2 is FYNNEI. The CDR3 runs 14 residues.

The V and J genes are TRBV6-6 and TRBJ1-2; TRBD1 matches at 7 bases. V was pared by 11 bases and J by 8 bases, with 20 bases of the junction left unmatched. The CDR3 totals 15 residues. The germline V gene encodes CDR1 MNHNY and CDR2 SVGAGI (reference sequence). The DNA of the CDR3 is TGTGCCTCCTGCCCCGGACAGGTCATTCTTTCCGGCTACACCTTC. Translated: CASCPGQVILSGYTF.

This clone was seen once. The chain uses TRBV5-6 and TRBJ2-3; maybe TRBD1 (6 bases). V was cut by 0 bases and J by 11 bases, with 13 bases left in between. The CDR3 consists of 13 residues. Germline CDR1 SGHDT, CDR2 YYEEEE. The CDR3 sequence: CASSLASRGGQYF. The CDR3 DNA sequence: TGTGCCAGCAGCTTGGCCAGCAGGGGTGGGCAGTATTTT. The whole variable domain, remainder taken from reference TRBV5-6 and TRBJ2-3, is DAGVTQSPTHLIKTRGQQVTLRCSPKSGHDTVSWYQQALGQGPQFIFQYYEEEERQRGNFPDRFSGHQFPNYSSELNVNALLLGDSALYLCASSLASRGGQYFGPGTRLTVL.

The genes are TRBV15 and TRBJ2-1; D could derive from TRBD1 or TRBD2 (5 bases each). V was cut by 1 base and J by 10 bases, with 11 bases left in between. This CDR3 is 13 amino acids long. CDR1 and CDR2 (germline): LNHNV, YYDKDF (reference sequence). The CDR3 nucleotides are TGTGCCACCAGCAGAGGACCGGGGCGAGAGCAGTTCTTC. Translation: CATSRGPGREQFF.

V gene TRBV5-6 combines with J gene TRBJ1-4, with 7 bases lining up with TRBD1. V trimming: 2 bases; J trimming: 2 bases; junction bases outside the gene matches: 0. The CDR3 has 14 amino acids. Per the germline V gene, CDR1 is SGHDT and CDR2 is YYEEEE. The CDR3 spells CASSLQGTNEKLFF. For the CDR3, the DNA is TGTGCCAGCAGCTTACAGGGGACTAATGAAAAACTGTTTTTT.

The chain recombines TRBV5-1 with TRBJ2-5, with D hard to call. The V gene's germline CDR1 is SGHRS and CDR2 YFSETQ. V dropped 7 bases and J dropped 4 bases, with 17 bases sitting between them. This CDR3 is 14 amino acids long. The CDR3, as DNA: TGCGCCAGCGCCCCCCTTTGGATTGGAGAGACCCAGTACTTC. Translated, it gives CASAPLWIGETQYF.

This clone was detected once. The chain is built from TRBV30 and TRBJ1-1; the D gene is possibly TRBD1 (5 bases). V was shortened by 6 bases and J by 4 bases, with 18 bases between the two germline ends. The CDR3 is made up of 14 amino acids. Germline CDR1 reads GTSNPN; CDR2 reads SVGIG (reference sequence). The CDR3 loop reads CACPRGGFGTEAFF. The CDR3 DNA reads TGTGCCTGCCCCCGCGGGGGTTTTGGCACTGAAGCTTTCTTT.

The V and J genes are TRBV2 and TRBJ1-6; D is undetermined. This CDR3 comprises 12 residues. With 2 bases removed from V and 9 bases from J, the gap between germline ends came to 5 bases. The germline gives CDR1 SNHLY, CDR2 FYNNEI. The DNA of the CDR3 is TGTGCCAGCAGTGAATCAGGTTCACCCCTCCACTTT. Its translation is CASSESGSPLHF.

This clone has only one observation. This chain's CDR3 is CATKDSRNLSPLHF. The CDR3 nucleotides read TGTGCCACCAAGGACAGTAGGAATCTCTCACCCCTCCACTTT. The chain carries TRBV15 and TRBJ1-6; D perhaps matches TRBD1 (6 bases). The length of the CDR3 is 14 residues. The germline V gene encodes CDR1 LNHNV and CDR2 YYDKDF (reference sequence). Trimming removed 7 bases at V and 10 bases at J, with 17 bases between.

The J gene is TRBJ2-5, the V gene TRBV15; D might be TRBD1 (5 bases). This CDR3 has 13 residues. Germline CDR1 reads LNHNV; CDR2 reads YYDKDF (reference sequence). The germline V and J ends were trimmed by 1 base and 5 bases, with 8 bases remaining between them. The CDR3 here is CATSRGGGETQYF. In DNA form, the CDR3 reads TGTGCCACCAGCAGAGGGGGCGGCGAGACCCAGTACTTC.

The chain links TRBV5-4 to TRBJ1-2; TRBD1 aligns across 7 bases. Germline V gives CDR1 SGHNT, CDR2 YYREEE (reference sequence). With V trimmed by 3 bases and J by 0 bases, 2 bases remained unmatched. CDR3 length: 14 amino acids. Here the CDR3 DNA reads TGTGCCAGCAGCTCGACAGGGACTAACTATGGCTACACCTTC. The encoded protein is CASSSTGTNYGYTF.

The chain recombines TRBV4-1 with TRBJ2-3; maybe TRBD2 (6 bases). CDR3 length: 14 residues. Germline V gene sequence: CDR1 MGHRA, CDR2 YSYEKL. V dropped 5 bases and J dropped 0 bases, with 9 bases sitting between them. The CDR3 region has the DNA TGCGCCAGCAGCTTGGCGGGGAGCACAGATACGCAGTATTTT. This gives the protein CASSLAGSTDTQYF.